Detailed here is one T cell receptor beta chain. Antigen: not known. The data belong to a study of T cells in Graves' hyperthyroidism and ophthalmopathy. About the study: Any treatment followed the collection of peripheral blood at initial diagnosis.

RNA transcripts gave rise to amplified TCR beta CDR3 regions. A first-round RT-PCR of the TCR CDR3 used the HTBI primer set. TCRdb called the multiplex PCR reads again in MiXCR, with one record for every CDR3 protein. The table has about 560,000 distinct CDR3 sequences, over 15% seen once. Trimming took 6 bases from V and 3 from J, leaving 15 bases between them. Germline V gives CDR1 WSHSY, CDR2 SAAADI. The CDR3 totals 15 residues. The diagnoses drew upon clinical symptoms, serum thyroxine and TRAb, thyroid ultrasound and orbital computed tomography. The PBMCs were taken from about 10 ml of fresh peripheral blood. Study observations and caveats: Most clonotypes that expanded in the thyroid above 0.001 also showed up in blood.

The specimen was blood. The gene calls are TRBV10-2 and TRBJ2-1, with D possibly being TRBD2 (6 bases). This TCR was sampled from a woman aged 18-30 years with Graves' hyperthyroidism. CDR3: CASRGGKTNYNEQFF. The CDR3 nucleotides read TGCGCCAGCAGGGGCGGGAAGACGAACTACAATGAGCAGTTCTTC.